This is a list of T cell receptor beta chains from one sample in a study of blood T cell repertoires in COVID-19. Profiling relied on immunoSEQ multiplex PCR, and the TCRdb table lists in-frame clones only, not all of them. The table shows about 530,000 clones, with approximately 91% occurring only once. The sample was peripheral blood. Source of these receptors: a woman between 50 and 59 years old with COVID-19, enrolled during active disease. Each CDR3 is given with its conserved first and last residue.

cdr3_aa,v_call,j_call
CASSQDQAFVSEQYF,TRBV3-1/TRBV3-2,TRBJ2-7
CATAPGQGARGYTF,TRBV19,TRBJ1-2
CASSEVGLGGLGTFF,TRBV6-1,TRBJ1-1
CASSLDVNGGLQYF,TRBV11-2,TRBJ2-7
CAWKLKDRNTGELFF,TRBV30,TRBJ2-2
CAVTGLGEQYF,TRBV30,TRBJ2-7
CASSWTGGGEKLFF,TRBV6-5,TRBJ1-4
CASSLLGQGADEQFF,TRBV5-1,TRBJ2-1
CASSDPRQSSYEQYF,TRBV25-1,TRBJ2-7
CASSVKAGTLSGNTIYF,TRBV9,TRBJ1-3
CASSFGEGLGYTF,TRBV12-3/TRBV12-4,TRBJ1-2
CASTQDREHYGYTF,TRBV19,TRBJ1-2
CASNPGANTGELFF,TRBV28,TRBJ2-2
CASSPSGGGGGELFF,TRBV9,TRBJ2-2
CASSLETRNSPLHF,TRBV5-5,TRBJ1-6
CASRDRIYEQYF,TRBV2,TRBJ2-7
CASSYSGGQTDTQYF,TRBV4-1,TRBJ2-3
CASSQDDRGYEQYF,TRBV4-1,TRBJ2-7
CASTGARAGGGYTF,TRBV25-1,TRBJ1-2
CASSLGVGGSYNEQFF,TRBV7-9,TRBJ2-1
CASSSLVSSGNTIYF,TRBV27,TRBJ1-3
CASSLRGGENIQYF,TRBV6-6,TRBJ2-4
CASSSSSLDRGQWDEQYF,TRBV28,TRBJ2-7
CASSTAEQFF,TRBV28,TRBJ2-1
CATSTETQETQYF,TRBV10-3,TRBJ2-5
CASSLRGRIEQYF,TRBV12-3/TRBV12-4,TRBJ2-7
CSASRLAGYEQYF,TRBV20-1,TRBJ2-7
CASSERQGAYEQYF,TRBV6-1,TRBJ2-7
CASRPGRGNTIYF,TRBV19,TRBJ1-3
CASGTSGGPSDTQYF,TRBV5-1,TRBJ2-3
CASSLPGQLGAEAFF,TRBV5-4,TRBJ1-1
CASSLGWTSTQYF,TRBV11-1,TRBJ2-3
CASSQEGQGPYAKAFF,TRBV3-1/TRBV3-2,TRBJ1-1
CASSPHRELRTIYF,TRBV14,TRBJ1-3
CASSSRGGKSGNTIYF,TRBV7-3,TRBJ1-3
CASRTDFTQYF,TRBV12-3/TRBV12-4,TRBJ2-3
CATSRSIAGDNTQYF,TRBV15,TRBJ2-3
CATSGGGFDEQYF,TRBV24-1,TRBJ2-7
CASRTSGDNEQFF,TRBV28,TRBJ2-1
CASSFLTGLEAFF,TRBV7-2,TRBJ1-1
CASSIAREYSPLHF,TRBV19,TRBJ1-6
CASSLEASGGLGQQYF,TRBV5-4,TRBJ2-7
CASSGVVGAETQYF,TRBV27,TRBJ2-5
CASSEDIDTEAFF,TRBV6-4,TRBJ1-1
CATSDSQGVREGYTF,TRBV24-1,TRBJ1-2
CASSPETGSNEKLFF,TRBV3-1/TRBV3-2,TRBJ1-4
CASSFSGTGWYNEQFF,TRBV19,TRBJ2-1
CASSITGRGGRQPQHF,TRBV19,TRBJ1-5
CASSSLTYNEQFF,TRBV6-2/TRBV6-3,TRBJ2-1
CASRDISYEQYF,TRBV6-5,TRBJ2-7
CVVETGNTIYF,TRBV28,TRBJ1-3
CASSKAGQGHDTEAFF,TRBV19,TRBJ1-1